This T cell receptor (beta chain) is drawn from a study of blood T cell repertoires in COVID-19. Study in general: Acute and convalescent COVID-19 specimens originated in the United States, Italy and Spain. The analysed material was cDNA or gDNA that came from T cells, B-cell-depleted T cells, or PBMCs.

Enrolled during active infection, Seattle patients were then followed longitudinally. This CDR3 spans 13 amino acids. Germline V lookup: CDR1 SNHLY, CDR2 FYNNEI. Trimming left V 4 bases short and J 6 bases short, with 9 bases between. Original methodology: Estimation of nucleated cell counts was performed using reference gene primer amplification. Profiling relied on immunoSEQ multiplex PCR, and the TCRdb table lists in-frame clones only, not all of them. V, J and clone size derive from that table, while D and trimming were established from the DNA sequence. In the table there are hundreds of thousands of clones, 75% to 90% of which are singletons.

Input material: peripheral blood. The TCR comes from a woman between 55 and 75 years old with COVID-19, enrolled during active disease. The J gene is TRBJ2-2, the V gene TRBV2; a possible D gene is TRBD2 (6 bases). This chain's CDR3 is CASSGRLAGELFF. Here the CDR3 DNA reads TGTGCCAGCAGTGGCCGACTAGCCGGGGAGCTGTTTTTT.